This passage covers 2 T cell receptor beta chains from one sample sequenced in a study of vaccination and CD4 T cells after COVID-19. These receptors have no known antigen. Researchers used the Oncomine TCR Beta short-read assay to sequence DNA from cultured CD4+ T cells. TCRdb reanalysed the PCR reads using MiXCR and keeps one entry per CDR3 protein. The sample lists more than 20,000 distinct CDR3 sequences; around two fifths were seen once. Time point described: late sampling 161 to 241 days after vaccination in three convalescent patients. Treatment indicated: approximately nine-day PBMC culture with coronavirus spike peptide pools or control peptides (ViraFEST assay). Sequencing was performed on CD4+ T cells from blood, cultured in vitro, taken about 7 months after SARS-CoV-2 vaccination. These receptors were collected from a human donor who had recovered from COVID-19.

This clonotype turned up a few times. V gene TRBV6-5 combines with J gene TRBJ1-1; D perhaps matches TRBD1 (6 bases). The CDR3 consists of 14 residues. Germline CDR1 reads MNHEY; CDR2 reads SVGAGI. V shed 2 bases and J shed 1 base, with 8 bases lying between them. The CDR3 loop reads CASSYSRGNTEAFF. CDR3 DNA: TGTGCCAGCAGTTACAGCAGGGGGAACACTGAAGCTTTCTTT.

The chain combines TRBV5-1 with TRBJ2-7; D call uncertain. The CDR3 sequence is 13 residues long. Trimming left V 0 bases short and J 2 bases short, with 6 bases between. Germline V lookup: CDR1 SGHRS, CDR2 YFSETQ. The CDR3 here is CASSLEGAYEQYF. The CDR3 DNA sequence: TGCGCCAGCAGCTTGGAAGGAGCCTACGAGCAGTACTTC.